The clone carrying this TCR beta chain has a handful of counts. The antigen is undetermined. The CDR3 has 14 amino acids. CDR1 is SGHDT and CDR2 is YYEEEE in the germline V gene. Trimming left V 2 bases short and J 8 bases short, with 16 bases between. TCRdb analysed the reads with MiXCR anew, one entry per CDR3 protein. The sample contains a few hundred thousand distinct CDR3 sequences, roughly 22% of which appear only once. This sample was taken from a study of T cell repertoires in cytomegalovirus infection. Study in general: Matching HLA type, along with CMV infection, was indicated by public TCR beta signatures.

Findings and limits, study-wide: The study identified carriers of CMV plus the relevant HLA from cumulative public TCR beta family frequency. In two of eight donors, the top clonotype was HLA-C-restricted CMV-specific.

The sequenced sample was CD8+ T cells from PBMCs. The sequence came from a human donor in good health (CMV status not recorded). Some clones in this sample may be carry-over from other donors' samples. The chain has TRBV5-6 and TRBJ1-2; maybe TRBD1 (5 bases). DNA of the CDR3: TGTGCCAGCAGCTTAGCCGGGGCCCTTTTGGGCTACACCTTC. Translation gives CASSLAGALLGYTF.